These T cell receptor beta chains were read from a single sample in a study of response to subunit inactivated influenza vaccine. TCRdb processed the RT-PCR reads anew with MiXCR; each CDR3 protein has one entry. The sample shows 500,000 to 600,000 distinct CDR3 sequences, 7.6% of them seen only once. The source was PBMCs from blood, collected roughly 24 months after vaccination. The source is a man aged 50 to 69 who received an inactivated influenza vaccine. The CDR3 runs from the conserved cysteine through the conserved F or W. D genes are given only for firm matches. Where a row states a size, it is once, few, many or the class of an expanded clone; other rows omit it.

v_call	clone_size	j_call	d_call	cdr3_aa	cdr3_nt
TRBV6-5	NA	TRBJ1-4	TRBD1	CASSSPADRGPANEKLFF	TGTGCCAGCAGTTCCCCCGCGGACAGGGGGCCGGCTAATGAAAAACTGTTTTTT
TRBV5-1	NA	TRBJ2-5	NA	CASSASTAPGRETQYF	TGCGCCAGCAGCGCCTCTACGGCTCCAGGGCGAGAGACCCAGTACTTC
TRBV20-1	NA	TRBJ2-1	TRBD2	CSAHAGGDEQFF	TGCAGTGCCCATGCTGGGGGGGATGAGCAGTTCTTC
TRBV20-1	NA	TRBJ1-6	NA	CSAYPQGTTAPLHF	TGCAGTGCTTATCCGCAGGGGACAACGGCACCCCTCCACTTT
TRBV7-2	many	TRBJ2-5	NA	CASSKPSGTQYF	TGTGCCAGCAGCAAACCGAGCGGGACCCAGTACTTC
TRBV15	few	TRBJ2-1	TRBD2	CATSRDQLAGELYNEQFF	TGTGCCACCAGCAGAGACCAACTAGCGGGGGAATTATACAATGAGCAGTTCTTC
TRBV29-1	NA	TRBJ2-3	TRBD2	CSVVRGSGLAGPTDTQYF	TGCAGCGTTGTTAGGGGGAGCGGACTAGCGGGGCCCACAGATACGCAGTATTTT
TRBV7-2	few	TRBJ1-1	NA	CASSLAVTATEAFF	TGTGCCAGCAGCTTAGCTGTGACGGCCACTGAAGCTTTCTTT
TRBV6-1	NA	TRBJ2-3	TRBD2	CASSASVPGRETDTQYF	TGTGCCAGCAGCGCGAGTGTCCCAGGGCGGGAGACAGATACGCAGTATTTT
TRBV20-1	NA	TRBJ2-2	TRBD1	CSARDRDRGFTGELFF	TGCAGTGCTAGAGATCGGGACAGGGGGTTCACCGGGGAGCTGTTTTTT
TRBV12-3/TRBV12-4	NA	TRBJ2-5	NA	CASTTGGDSGTQYF	TGTGCCAGCACCACGGGGGGGGACAGTGGGACCCAGTACTTC
TRBV12-3/TRBV12-4	many	TRBJ2-3	NA	CASKRSDTQYF	TGTGCCAGCAAGCGTTCAGATACGCAGTATTTT
TRBV25-1	NA	TRBJ1-3	NA	CASSLPGAFGNTIYF	TGTGCCAGCAGCCTCCCGGGGGCGTTTGGAAACACCATATATTTT
TRBV13	few	TRBJ1-2	TRBD1	CASSLFSTGHYGYTF	TGTGCCAGCAGCCTCTTTTCGACAGGGCACTATGGCTACACCTTC
TRBV9	NA	TRBJ1-5	TRBD1	CASSVGDRGSQPQHF	TGTGCCAGCAGCGTAGGTGACAGGGGTTCTCAGCCCCAGCATTTT
TRBV29-1	many	TRBJ2-5	NA	CSVAQVRQETQYF	TGCAGCGTTGCCCAGGTTCGGCAAGAGACCCAGTACTTC
TRBV27	NA	TRBJ2-3	TRBD1	CASSLSRDSSLTDTQYF	TGTGCCAGCAGTTTATCCCGGGACAGCTCCCTCACAGATACGCAGTATTTT
TRBV20-1	NA	TRBJ2-3	TRBD2	CSASRTSGSTDTQYF	TGCAGTGCTAGCCGGACTAGCGGTAGCACAGATACGCAGTATTTT
TRBV29-1	many	TRBJ2-3	TRBD2	CSVPTSGATTDTQYF	TGCAGCGTGCCCACTAGCGGGGCGACCACAGATACGCAGTATTTT
TRBV20-1	NA	TRBJ2-5	NA	CSARELKGVYF	TGCAGTGCTAGAGAATTAAAGGGGGTGTACTTC
TRBV20-1	few	TRBJ2-3	TRBD2	CSASTTSGGEDTQYF	TGCAGTGCTAGTACGACTAGCGGGGGTGAAGATACGCAGTATTTT
TRBV12-3/TRBV12-4	many	TRBJ2-1	TRBD2	CASSIGGNNEQFF	TGTGCCAGCAGCATCGGGGGGAACAATGAGCAGTTCTTC
TRBV30	many	TRBJ2-3	NA	CAWSVGQTPTDTQYF	TGTGCCTGGAGTGTGGGGCAGACCCCCACAGATACGCAGTATTTT